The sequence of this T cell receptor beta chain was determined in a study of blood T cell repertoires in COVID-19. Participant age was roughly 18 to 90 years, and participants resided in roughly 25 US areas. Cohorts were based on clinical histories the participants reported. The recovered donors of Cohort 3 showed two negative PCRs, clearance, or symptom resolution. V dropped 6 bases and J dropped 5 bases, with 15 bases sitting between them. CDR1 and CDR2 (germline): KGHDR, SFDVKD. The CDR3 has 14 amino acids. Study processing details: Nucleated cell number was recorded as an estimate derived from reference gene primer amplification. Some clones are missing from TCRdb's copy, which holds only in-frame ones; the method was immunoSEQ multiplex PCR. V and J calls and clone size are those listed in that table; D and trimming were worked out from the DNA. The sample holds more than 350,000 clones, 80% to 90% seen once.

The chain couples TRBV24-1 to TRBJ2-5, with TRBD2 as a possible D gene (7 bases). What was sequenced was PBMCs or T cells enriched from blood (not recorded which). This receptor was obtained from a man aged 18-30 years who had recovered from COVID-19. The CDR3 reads CATSPLRGAETQYF. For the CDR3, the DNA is TGTGCCACCAGTCCTTTACGGGGGGCGGAGACCCAGTACTTC.